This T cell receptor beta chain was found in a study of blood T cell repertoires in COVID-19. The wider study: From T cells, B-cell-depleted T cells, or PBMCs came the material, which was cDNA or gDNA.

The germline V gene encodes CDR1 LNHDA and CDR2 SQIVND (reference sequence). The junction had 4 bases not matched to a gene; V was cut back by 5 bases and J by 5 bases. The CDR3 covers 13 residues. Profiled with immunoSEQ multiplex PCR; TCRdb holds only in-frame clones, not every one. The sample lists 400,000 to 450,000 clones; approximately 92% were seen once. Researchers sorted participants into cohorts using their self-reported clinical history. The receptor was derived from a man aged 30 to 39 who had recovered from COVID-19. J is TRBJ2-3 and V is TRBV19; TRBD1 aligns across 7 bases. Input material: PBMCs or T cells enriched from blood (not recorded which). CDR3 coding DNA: TGTGCCAGTAGTGTCACAGGGGTAGATACGCAGTATTTT. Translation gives CASSVTGVDTQYF.